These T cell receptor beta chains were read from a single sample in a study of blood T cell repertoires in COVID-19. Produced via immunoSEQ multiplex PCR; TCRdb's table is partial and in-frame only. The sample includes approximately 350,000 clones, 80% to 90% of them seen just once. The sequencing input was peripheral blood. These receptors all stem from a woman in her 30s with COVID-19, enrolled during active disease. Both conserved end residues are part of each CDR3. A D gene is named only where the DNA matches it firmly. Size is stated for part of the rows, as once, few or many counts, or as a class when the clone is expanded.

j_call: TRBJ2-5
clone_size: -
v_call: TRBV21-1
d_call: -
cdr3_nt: TGTGCCAGCAGCAAAGAGGGCGGCAGGACTCAGGAGACCCAGTACTTC
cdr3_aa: CASSKEGGRTQETQYF

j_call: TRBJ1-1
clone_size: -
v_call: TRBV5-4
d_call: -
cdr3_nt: TGTGCCAGCAGCTTGTGGGGACGGCCCAGGGGAACTGAAGCTTTCTTT
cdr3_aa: CASSLWGRPRGTEAFF

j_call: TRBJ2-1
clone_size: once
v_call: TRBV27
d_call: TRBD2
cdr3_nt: TGTGCCAGCAGTACTAGACTAGCGGGGGGGCCACTCGATGAGCAGTTCTTC
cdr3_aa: CASSTRLAGGPLDEQFF

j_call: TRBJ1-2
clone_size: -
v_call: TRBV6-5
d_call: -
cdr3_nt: TGTGCCAGCAGTTACGTTGCGGGGGACTATGGCTACACCTTC
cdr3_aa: CASSYVAGDYGYTF

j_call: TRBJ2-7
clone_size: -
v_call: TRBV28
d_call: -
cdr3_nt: TGTGCCAGCAGTTTATGGTCCGGAGGGCCCAACGAGCAGTACTTC
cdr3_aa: CASSLWSGGPNEQYF

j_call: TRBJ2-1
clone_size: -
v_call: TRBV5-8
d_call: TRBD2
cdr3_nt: TGTGCCAGCAGCAATGGACTAGCGGGTTCCTATAAGGGGGGCGAGCAGTTCTTC
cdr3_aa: CASSNGLAGSYKGGEQFF

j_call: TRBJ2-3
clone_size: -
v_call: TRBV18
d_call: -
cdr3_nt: TGTGCCAGCTCACCCCGGCGGGCAAACTATGGCACAGATACGCAGTATTTT
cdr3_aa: CASSPRRANYGTDTQYF

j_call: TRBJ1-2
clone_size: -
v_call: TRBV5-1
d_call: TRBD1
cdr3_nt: TGCGCCAGCAGCCCCGGGACAGCAACCAACTATGGCTACACCTTC
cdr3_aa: CASSPGTATNYGYTF

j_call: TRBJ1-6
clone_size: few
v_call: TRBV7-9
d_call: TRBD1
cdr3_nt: TGTGCCAGCAGCTCCCGGGACAGCGACAATTCACCCCTCCACTTT
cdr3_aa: CASSSRDSDNSPLHF

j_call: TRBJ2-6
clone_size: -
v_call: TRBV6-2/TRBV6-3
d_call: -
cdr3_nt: TGTGCCAGCAGTGCAGGACAGTCCCCCAGCTCTGGGGCCAACGTCCTGACTTTC
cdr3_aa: CASSAGQSPSSGANVLTF